These 3 T cell receptor beta chains share one sample of origin, sequenced in a study of blood T cells in healthy people across ages. Alongside a J-beta primer mix, a sample-barcoded 5' primer served in a second PCR lasting about 7 to 12 cycles. TCRdb analysed the 5' RACE reads with MiXCR anew, one entry per CDR3 protein. The data contain about 590,000 distinct CDR3 sequences, under 30% of them singletons. Material for sequencing was blood. The receptors derive from a woman of 80 years or more in good health.

Remarks on this clonotype: Given a much more abundant clone one base away, this may be a read error. Here the CDR3 reads CASRPYFTGGSSYEQFF. In DNA form, the CDR3 reads TGTGCCAGCAGACCCTACTTTACAGGGGGCTCTTCCTACGAGCAGTTCTTC. The chain has TRBV6-2 or TRBV6-3 and TRBJ2-1, with 9 nucleotides matching TRBD1. The V segment lost 6 bases and the J segment 10 bases; nucleotides outside the gene matches: 19. Germline loops: CDR1 MNHEY, CDR2 SVGEGT. The CDR3 contains 17 residues.

In this sample, this clonotype turned up many times. This chain uses TRBV27 with TRBJ2-3; D is possibly TRBD2 (6 bases). Between the trimmed V and J ends, which lost 2 bases and 0 bases, there was a span of 9 bases. The CDR3 is 15 amino acids. The germline CDR1 and CDR2 sequences are MNHEY and SMNVEV (reference sequence). The CDR3 bases are TGTGCCAGCAGTTTAGCGGGGCGTAGCACAGATACGCAGTATTTT. As protein: CASSLAGRSTDTQYF.

There are many counts of this clonotype. At one of its ends the junction is not consistent with the germline gene, which may arise from a read error. The chain recombines TRBV7-2 with TRBJ2-1, with D hard to call. Germline V gene sequence: CDR1 SGHTA, CDR2 FQGNSA. The CDR3 is 11 amino acids. CDR3 region: CASSLEREQFF. The CDR3 nucleotides are TGTGCCAGCAGTTTAGAAAGGGAGCAGTTCTTC.